This passage covers 2 T cell receptor beta chains from one sample sequenced in a study of human T cells and chemical hapten exposure (dated by TCRdb to the early 2020s). The library was obtained by RACE. Sequencing took place on a NextSeq 500. Through fastp at Q25 and MiXCR, TCRdb rebuilt clones from the public reads, retaining in-frame beta chains. Rows matching on CDR3 protein sequence are summarized as one entry with the most common DNA and genes. The sample data list roughly 190,000 distinct CDR3 sequences, and 20% to 25% of these were observed just once. The ten largest make up about 6.7% of the sample. The time point label, read with the paper, signifies: patch test 1, 2 weeks after DPC sensitization. Interpreted using the paper, the treatment or condition label stands for: therapeutic diphenylcyclopropenone sensitization with weekly scalp DPC. The sample in question was whole blood, obtained in connection with sensitization to the hapten diphenylcyclopropenone (DPC). These receptors came from a woman aged 45 to 65 with alopecia areata. Some clones in this sample may be carry-over from other donors' samples.

V gene TRBV20-1 combines with J gene TRBJ1-2, with a possible D match to TRBD1 (5 bases). This CDR3 contains 15 residues. With 0 bases removed from V and 3 bases from J, the gap between germline ends came to 14 bases. Germline V gives CDR1 DFQATT, CDR2 SNEGSKA (reference sequence). The CDR3 DNA sequence: TGCAGTGCTAGAGATTCACGAGGGGAGGACTATGGCTACACCTTC. It encodes CSARDSRGEDYGYTF.

Ten or more counts support this clonotype. The gene calls are TRBV20-1 and TRBJ2-3; D is perhaps TRBD1 (5 bases). Trimming took off 5 bases at V and 5 bases at J, with 8 bases between the two ends. This CDR3 is built from 11 residues. Germline CDR1 DFQATT, CDR2 SNEGSKA (reference sequence). The CDR3 sequence: CSAPGQDTQYF. The CDR3 DNA follows: TGCAGTGCTCCAGGACAAGATACGCAGTATTTT.